Reported below is one T cell receptor beta chain. Its specificity is unknown. The sample comes from a study of cytomegalovirus exposure and HLA in healthy donors. Study-wide points: In an earlier analysis, most TCR beta V segments were productive about 87% or about 30% of the time. Beyond CMV serostatus, there was no information to go on about immune exposure. With later analysis, a missense DCLRE1C variant became linked to TCR beta V- and J-gene trimming. In a later analysis, productive TCRs from donors in an Asian-associated ancestry cluster reportedly carried fewer N-insertions than the cohort mean.

The CDR3 spans 16 residues. The germline CDR1 and CDR2 sequences are SGHDT and YYEEEE. The ends were cut back, 2 bases at V and 2 bases at J, with 17 bases in the middle. The PCR had 60 Vbeta and 13 Jbeta primers. Clones were sequenced by immunoSEQ multiplex PCR, and TCRdb holds only the in-frame ones, with some missing. The repertoire consists of around 190,000 clones, with around 80% occurring once and the leading ten covering around 5.7%. The rearrangement joins TRBV5-6 to TRBJ2-7, with D uncertain. The sample consisted of PBMCs. The sequence was obtained from a man aged 35 to 55 in good health and CMV-seronegative. The CDR3 bases are TGTGCCAGCAGCTTTCATCAGCTCCGAGGAGCCTACGAGCAGTACTTC. Translation: CASSFHQLRGAYEQYF.